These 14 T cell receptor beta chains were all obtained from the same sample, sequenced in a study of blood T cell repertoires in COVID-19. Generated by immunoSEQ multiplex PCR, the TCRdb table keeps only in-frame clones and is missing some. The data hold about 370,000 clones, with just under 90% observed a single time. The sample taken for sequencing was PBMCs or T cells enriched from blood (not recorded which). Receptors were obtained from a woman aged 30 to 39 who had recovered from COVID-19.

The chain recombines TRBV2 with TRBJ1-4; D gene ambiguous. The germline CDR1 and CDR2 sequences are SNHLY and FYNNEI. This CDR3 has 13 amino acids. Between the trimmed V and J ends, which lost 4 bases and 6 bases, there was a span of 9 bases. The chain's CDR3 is CASSALRDEKLFF. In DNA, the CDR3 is TGTGCCAGCAGTGCTTTGAGGGATGAAAAACTGTTTTTT.

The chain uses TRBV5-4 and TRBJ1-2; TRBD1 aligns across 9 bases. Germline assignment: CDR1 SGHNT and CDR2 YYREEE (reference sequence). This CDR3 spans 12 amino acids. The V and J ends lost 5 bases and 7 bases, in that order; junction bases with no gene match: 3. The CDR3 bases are TGTGCCAGCAGTTGGACAGGGGTTGGCTACACCTTC. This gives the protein CASSWTGVGYTF.

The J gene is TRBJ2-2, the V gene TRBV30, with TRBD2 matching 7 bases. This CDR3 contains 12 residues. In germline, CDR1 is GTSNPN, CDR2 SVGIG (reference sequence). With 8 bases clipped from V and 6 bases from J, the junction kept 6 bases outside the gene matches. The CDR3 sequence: CAGRLASGELFF. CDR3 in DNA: TGTGCCGGAAGACTAGCTTCCGGGGAGCTGTTTTTT.

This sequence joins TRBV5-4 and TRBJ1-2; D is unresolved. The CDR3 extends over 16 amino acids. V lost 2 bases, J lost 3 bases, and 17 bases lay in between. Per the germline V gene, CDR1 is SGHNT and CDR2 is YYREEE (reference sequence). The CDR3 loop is CASSFLSQPRDYGYTF. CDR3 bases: TGTGCCAGCAGCTTCTTGTCCCAGCCCCGGGACTATGGCTACACCTTC.

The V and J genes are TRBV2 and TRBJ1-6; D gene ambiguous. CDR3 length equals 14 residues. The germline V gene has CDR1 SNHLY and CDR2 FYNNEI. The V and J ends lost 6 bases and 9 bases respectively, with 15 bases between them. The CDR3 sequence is CASSAAVRGSPLHF. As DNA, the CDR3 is TGTGCCAGCAGCGCGGCGGTACGGGGTTCACCCCTCCACTTT. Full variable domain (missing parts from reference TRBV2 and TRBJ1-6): EPEVTQTPSHQVTQMGQEVILRCVPISNHLYFYWYRQILGQKVEFLVSFYNNEISEKSEIFDDQFSVERPDGSNFTLKIRSTKLEDSAMYFCASSAAVRGSPLHFGNGTRLTVT.

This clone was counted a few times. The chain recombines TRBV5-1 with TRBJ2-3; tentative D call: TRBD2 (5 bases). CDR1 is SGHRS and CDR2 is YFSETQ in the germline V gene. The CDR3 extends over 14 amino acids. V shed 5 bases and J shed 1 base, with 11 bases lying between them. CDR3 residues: CASRFLRGTDTQYF. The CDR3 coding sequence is TGCGCCAGCAGATTTCTGCGGGGCACAGATACGCAGTATTTT. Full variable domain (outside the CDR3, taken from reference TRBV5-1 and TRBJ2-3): KAGVTQTPRYLIKTRGQQVTLSCSPISGHRSVSWYQQTPGQGLQFLFEYFSETQRNKGNFPGRFSGRQFSNSRSEMNVSTLELGDSALYLCASRFLRGTDTQYFGPGTRLTVL.

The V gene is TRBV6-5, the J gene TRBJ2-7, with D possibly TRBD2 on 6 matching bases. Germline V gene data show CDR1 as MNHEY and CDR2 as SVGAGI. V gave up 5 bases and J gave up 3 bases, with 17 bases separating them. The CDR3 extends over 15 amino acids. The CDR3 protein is CASSPYSGLNYEQYF. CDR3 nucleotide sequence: TGTGCCAGCAGTCCATATAGCGGCTTAAACTACGAGCAGTACTTC.

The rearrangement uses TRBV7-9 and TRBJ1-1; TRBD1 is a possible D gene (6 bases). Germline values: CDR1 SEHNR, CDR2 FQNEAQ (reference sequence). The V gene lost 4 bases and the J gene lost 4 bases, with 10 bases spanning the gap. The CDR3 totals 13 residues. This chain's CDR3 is CASSSTGSTEAFF. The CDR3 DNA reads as TGTGCCAGCAGCTCAACAGGGTCCACTGAAGCTTTCTTT.

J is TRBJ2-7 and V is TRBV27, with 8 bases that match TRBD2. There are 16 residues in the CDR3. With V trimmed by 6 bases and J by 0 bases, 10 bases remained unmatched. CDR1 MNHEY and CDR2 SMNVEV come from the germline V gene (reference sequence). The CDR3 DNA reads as TGTGCCAGCAGGGGGACCCGGGGGGGAACCTCCTACGAGCAGTACTTC. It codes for CASRGTRGGTSYEQYF.

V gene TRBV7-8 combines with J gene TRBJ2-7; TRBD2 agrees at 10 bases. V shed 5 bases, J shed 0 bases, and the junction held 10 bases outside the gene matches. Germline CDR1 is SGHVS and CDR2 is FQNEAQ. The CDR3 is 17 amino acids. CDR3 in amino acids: CASSLSGTSVVSYEQYF. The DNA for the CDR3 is TGTGCCAGCAGCCTTTCCGGGACTAGCGTAGTCTCCTACGAGCAGTACTTC.

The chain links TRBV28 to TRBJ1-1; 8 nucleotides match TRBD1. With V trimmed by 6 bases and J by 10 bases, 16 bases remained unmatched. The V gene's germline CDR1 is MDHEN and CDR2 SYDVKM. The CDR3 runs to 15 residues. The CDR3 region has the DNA TGTGCCAGCAGGGAAAGGGACAGGTCTTCCGGGGGAGCTTTCTTT. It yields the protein CASRERDRSSGGAFF.

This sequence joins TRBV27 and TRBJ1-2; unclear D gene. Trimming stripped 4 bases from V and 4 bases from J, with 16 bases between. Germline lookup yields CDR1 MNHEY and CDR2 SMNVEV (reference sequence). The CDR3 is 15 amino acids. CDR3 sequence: CASSSITGSFYGYTF. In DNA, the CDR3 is TGTGCCAGCAGTTCCATTACGGGGTCCTTCTATGGCTACACCTTC.

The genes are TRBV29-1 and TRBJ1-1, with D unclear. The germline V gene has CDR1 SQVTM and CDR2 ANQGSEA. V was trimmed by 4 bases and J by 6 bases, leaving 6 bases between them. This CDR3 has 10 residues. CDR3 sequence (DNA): TGCAGCGTTGGGAGAGCTGAAGCTTTCTTT. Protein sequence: CSVGRAEAFF.

The CDR3 DNA reads TGCGCCAGCAGCTTGTTTACAGGGGCTCAGCCCCAGCATTTT. Translated: CASSLFTGAQPQHF. V gene TRBV5-1 combines with J gene TRBJ1-5, with TRBD1 matching 7 bases. V dropped 1 base and J dropped 6; count of bases not matched to a gene: 4. The germline CDR1 and CDR2 sequences are SGHRS and YFSETQ. The CDR3 length is 14 residues.